This note documents a single T cell receptor (beta chain) sequence. The CDR3 loop spans 15 amino acids. CDR1 and CDR2 (germline): SEHNR, FQNEAQ (reference sequence). The J segment lost 8 bases and the V segment lost 5 bases, leaving 10 bases of the junction unmatched. The assay was immunoSEQ multiplex PCR, and TCRdb's table has in-frame clones only and misses some. The top ten hold 0.8% to 1% of the sample, which has 190,000 or so clones, 85% to 90% seen once. The data were taken from a study of blood T cell repertoires in COVID-19. This sequence joins TRBV7-9 and TRBJ2-7, with TRBD2 identical over 12 bases. Sequenced input: peripheral blood. The receptor comes from a woman aged 18-30 years who had recovered from COVID-19. Here the CDR3 reads CASSPRLAGAAQQYF. The CDR3 nucleotides are TGTGCCAGCAGCCCCAGACTAGCGGGGGCCGCTCAGCAGTACTTC.